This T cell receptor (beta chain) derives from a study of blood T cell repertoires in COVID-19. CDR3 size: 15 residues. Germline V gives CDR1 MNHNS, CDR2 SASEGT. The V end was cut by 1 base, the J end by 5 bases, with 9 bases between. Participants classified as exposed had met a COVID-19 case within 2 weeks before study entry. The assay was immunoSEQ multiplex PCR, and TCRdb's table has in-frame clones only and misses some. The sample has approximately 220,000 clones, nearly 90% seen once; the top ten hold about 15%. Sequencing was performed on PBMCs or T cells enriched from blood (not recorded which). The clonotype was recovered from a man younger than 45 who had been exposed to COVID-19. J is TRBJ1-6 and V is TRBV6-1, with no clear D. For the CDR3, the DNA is TGTGCCAGCAGTGAAGTGGAACAGCATAATTCACCCCTCCACTTT. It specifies CASSEVEQHNSPLHF.